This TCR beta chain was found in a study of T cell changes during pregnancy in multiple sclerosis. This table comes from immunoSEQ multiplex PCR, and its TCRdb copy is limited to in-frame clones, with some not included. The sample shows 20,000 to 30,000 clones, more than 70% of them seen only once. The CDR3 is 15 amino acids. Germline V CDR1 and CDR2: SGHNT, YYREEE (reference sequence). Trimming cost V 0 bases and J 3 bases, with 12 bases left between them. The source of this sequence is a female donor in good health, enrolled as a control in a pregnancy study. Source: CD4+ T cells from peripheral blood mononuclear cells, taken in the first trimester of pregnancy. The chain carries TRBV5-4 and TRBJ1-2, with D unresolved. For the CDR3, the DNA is TGTGCCAGCAGCTTGGTCTCGGACTTTTACTATGGCTACACCTTC. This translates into CASSLVSDFYYGYTF.